This is a list of T cell receptor beta chains from one sample in a study of tumor-infiltrating lymphocytes in localized non-small cell lung cancer. The method was immunoSEQ multiplex PCR; TCRdb's version includes in-frame clones alone and lacks a portion of them. The table has 10,000 to 15,000 clones, less than 90% seen once. Sequenced: lung tumor tissue. The source of these receptors is a human donor with non-small cell lung cancer. Each CDR3 is given with its conserved first and last residue. A D gene is named only where the DNA matches it firmly. Not every row has a clone size; where given, it reads once, few, many or a size class.

CASSPGATNEKLFF,TGTGCCAGCAGCCCAGGGGCGACTAATGAAAAACTGTTTTTT,TRBV5-4,-,-,TRBJ1-4
CASSLGSQTAEAFF,TGCGCCAGCAGCTTGGGTTCCCAGACTGCGGAAGCTTTCTTT,TRBV5-1,-,-,TRBJ1-1
CASSAPGLRETQYF,TGTGCCAGCAGCGCACCGGGACTCCGAGAGACCCAGTACTTC,TRBV5-4,-,-,TRBJ2-5
CAWSHGSGANVLTF,TGTGCCTGGAGTCATGGTTCTGGGGCCAACGTCCTGACTTTC,TRBV30,-,-,TRBJ2-6
CASSSTTGAREQYF,TGTGCCAGCAGCTCTACAACAGGGGCTAGAGAGCAGTACTTC,TRBV11-3,TRBD1,-,TRBJ2-7
CAWSVHGTEAFF,TGTGCCTGGAGTGTACACGGCACTGAAGCTTTCTTT,TRBV30,-,-,TRBJ1-1
CASSSRDRGNNEQFF,TGTGCCAGCAGTAGCCGGGACAGGGGGAACAATGAGCAGTTCTTC,TRBV6-6,TRBD1,few,TRBJ2-1
CASSSGTDTQYF,TGTGCCAGCAGCTCCGGCACAGATACGCAGTATTTT,TRBV5-6,-,-,TRBJ2-3
CASSLQIGNNEQFF,TGTGCCAGCAGCTTACAGATTGGGAACAATGAGCAGTTCTTC,TRBV7-7,-,few,TRBJ2-1
CASSQTGGVSYEQYF,TGCGCCAGCAGCCAGACGGGAGGGGTCAGTTACGAGCAGTACTTC,TRBV5-1,TRBD2,-,TRBJ2-7
CASSESNLGPQHF,TGTGCCAGCAGTGAATCTAACTTGGGGCCCCAGCATTTT,TRBV6-1,-,-,TRBJ1-5
CASSHGGEEYGYTF,TGTGCCAGCAGCCACGGCGGGGAGGAATATGGCTACACCTTC,TRBV7-2,-,-,TRBJ1-2
CASIPAKNSPPHF,TGTGCCAGCATACCAGCCAAAAATTCACCCCCCCACTTT,TRBV6-9,-,-,TRBJ1-6
CASREGPDTQYF,TGTGCCAGCAGGGAGGGACCAGATACGCAGTATTTT,TRBV6-5,-,-,TRBJ2-3
CASNLGQTNEKLFF,TGCGCCAGCAACCTGGGGCAGACTAATGAAAAACTGTTTTTT,TRBV5-1,-,-,TRBJ1-4